Sequencing of this T cell receptor (beta chain) was carried out in a study of T cell repertoires in cytomegalovirus infection. Study information: Both recently identified HLA-C-restricted and well-studied HLA-B-restricted CMV epitopes were used in the study. Public TCR beta signatures were indicative of both CMV infection and a matching HLA type.

TCRdb independently ran MiXCR on the reads; one entry per CDR3 protein. The table has 450,000 to 600,000 distinct CDR3 sequences, under 55% seen once; the top ten hold roughly two fifths. Concerning this clonotype: Its antigen is unidentified.

Study conclusions and caveats: HLA-C-restricted, CMV-specific TCR beta clonotypes were dominant ex vivo.

The germline gives CDR1 SGHTA, CDR2 FQGNSA. Trimming cost V 2 bases and J 3 bases, with 11 bases left between them. The CDR3 is 15 amino acids. The chain recombines TRBV7-2 with TRBJ2-1; D is unclear. The receptor's source is a human donor in good health (CMV status not recorded). Some clones in this sample may be carry-over from other donors' samples. The source was cultured PBMCs, collected from culture after CMV antigen stimulation. The CDR3 here is CASSLYANLYNEQFF. For the CDR3, the DNA is TGTGCCAGCAGCTTATACGCAAACCTCTACAATGAGCAGTTCTTC.